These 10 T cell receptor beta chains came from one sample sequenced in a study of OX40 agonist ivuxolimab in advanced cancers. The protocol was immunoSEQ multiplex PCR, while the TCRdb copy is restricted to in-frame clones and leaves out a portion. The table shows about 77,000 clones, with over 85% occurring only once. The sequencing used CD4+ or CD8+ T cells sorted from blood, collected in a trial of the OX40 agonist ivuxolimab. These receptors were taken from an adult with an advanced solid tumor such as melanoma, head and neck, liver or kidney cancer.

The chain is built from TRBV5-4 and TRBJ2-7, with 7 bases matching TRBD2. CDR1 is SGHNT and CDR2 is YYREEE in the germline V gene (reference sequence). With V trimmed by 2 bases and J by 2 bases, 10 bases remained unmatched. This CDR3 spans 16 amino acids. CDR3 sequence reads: CASSFAPGGGPYEQYF. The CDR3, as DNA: TGTGCCAGCAGCTTCGCCCCGGGGGGAGGACCCTACGAGCAGTACTTC.

The CDR3 loop reads CASGQQGASEAFF. The CDR3 bases are TGTGCTAGTGGTCAGCAAGGGGCATCCGAAGCTTTCTTT. This chain links TRBV12-5 with TRBJ1-1; TRBD1 is a possible D gene (5 bases). CDR3 length equals 13 residues. Germline V gives CDR1 LGHNT, CDR2 FRNRAP. Between the trimmed V and J ends, which lost 5 bases and 8 bases, there was a span of 15 bases.

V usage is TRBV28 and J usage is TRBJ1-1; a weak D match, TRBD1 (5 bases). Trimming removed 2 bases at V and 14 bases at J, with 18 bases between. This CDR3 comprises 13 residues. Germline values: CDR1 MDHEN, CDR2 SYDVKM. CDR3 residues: CASSLGFGQLAFF. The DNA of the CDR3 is TGTGCCAGCAGTTTAGGGTTCGGACAATTAGCGTTCTTT.

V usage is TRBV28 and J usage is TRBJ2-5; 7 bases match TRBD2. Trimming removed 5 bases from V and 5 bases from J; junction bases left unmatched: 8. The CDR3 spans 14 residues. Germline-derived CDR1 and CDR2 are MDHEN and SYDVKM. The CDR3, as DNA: TGTGCCAGCAGTGGAGGGAGGGTGGGCGAGACCCAGTACTTC. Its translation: CASSGGRVGETQYF.

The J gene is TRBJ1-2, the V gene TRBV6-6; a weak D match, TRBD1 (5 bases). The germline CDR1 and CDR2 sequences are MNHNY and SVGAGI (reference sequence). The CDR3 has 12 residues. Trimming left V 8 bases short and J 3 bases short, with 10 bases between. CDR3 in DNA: TGTGCCAGCGGTGGACATGACTATGGCTACACCTTC. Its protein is CASGGHDYGYTF.

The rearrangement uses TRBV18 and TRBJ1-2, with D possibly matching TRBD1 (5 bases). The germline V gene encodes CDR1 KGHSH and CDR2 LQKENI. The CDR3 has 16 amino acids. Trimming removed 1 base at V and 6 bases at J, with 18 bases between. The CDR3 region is CASSPRAGSGGDGYTF. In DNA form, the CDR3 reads TGTGCCAGCTCACCACGGGCAGGCTCCGGGGGGGATGGCTACACCTTC.

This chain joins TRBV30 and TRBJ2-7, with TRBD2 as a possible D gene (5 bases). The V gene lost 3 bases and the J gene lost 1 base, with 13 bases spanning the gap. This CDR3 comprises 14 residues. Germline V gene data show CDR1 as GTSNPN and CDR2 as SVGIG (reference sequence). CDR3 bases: TGTGCCTGGAGCCAAGGAGGCATTTCCTACGAGCAGTACTTC. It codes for CAWSQGGISYEQYF.

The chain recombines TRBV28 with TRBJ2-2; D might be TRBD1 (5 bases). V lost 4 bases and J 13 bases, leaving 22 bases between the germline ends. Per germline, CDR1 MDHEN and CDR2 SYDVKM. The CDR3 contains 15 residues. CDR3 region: CASSSRSTGARRLFF. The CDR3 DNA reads TGTGCCAGCAGTTCTCGATCTACAGGAGCACGGAGGCTGTTTTTT.

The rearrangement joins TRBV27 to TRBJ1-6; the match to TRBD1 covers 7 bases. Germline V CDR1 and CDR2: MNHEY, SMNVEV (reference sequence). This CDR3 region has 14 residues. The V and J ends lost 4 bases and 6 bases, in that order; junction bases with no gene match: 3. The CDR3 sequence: CASSSTGRNSPLHF. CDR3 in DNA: TGTGCCAGCAGTTCGACAGGGCGTAATTCACCCCTCCACTTT.

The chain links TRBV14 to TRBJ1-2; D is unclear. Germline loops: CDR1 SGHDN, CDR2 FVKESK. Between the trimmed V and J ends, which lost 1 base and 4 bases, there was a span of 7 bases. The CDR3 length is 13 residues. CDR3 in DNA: TGTGCCAGCAGCCAAGGGTTTTCCTATGGCTACACCTTC. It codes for CASSQGFSYGYTF.